A single sample gave rise to the 8 T cell receptor beta chains below, sequenced in a study of blood T cells in healthy people across ages. The authors ran a second PCR of about 7 to 11 cycles using a sample-barcoded 5' primer and a J-beta primer mix. TCRdb used MiXCR to reprocess the 5' RACE reads, holding one entry per CDR3 protein. The sample has around 1.5 million distinct CDR3 sequences, 55% to 75% seen once; the top ten hold over 5.5%. Sequencing input: blood. The receptors here all came from a young man in good health.

The chain couples TRBV28 to TRBJ2-7, with TRBD2 matching over 8 bases. The CDR3 covers 17 residues. After removal of 3 bases from V and 2 bases from J, the junction contained 12 bases not matched to a gene. Germline-derived CDR1 and CDR2 are MDHEN and SYDVKM. CDR3 DNA sequence: TGTGCCAGCAGTTTTTCCCCTAGCAGCGGGGGAACCTACGAGCAGTACTTC. This translates into CASSFSPSSGGTYEQYF.

CDR3 in amino acids: CASSYSASATNGYTF. In DNA form, the CDR3 reads TGTGCCAGCAGTTACTCCGCAAGCGCCACGAATGGCTACACCTTC. The chain uses TRBV6-6 and TRBJ1-2; D is unresolved. The CDR3 is made up of 15 amino acids. Trimming shortened V by 0 bases and J by 6 bases, and 14 bases separated the two germline ends. Germline CDR1 MNHNY, CDR2 SVGAGI (reference sequence).

This clonotype showed up just a few times. The gene calls are TRBV7-9 and TRBJ1-1; 8 nucleotides agree with TRBD1. J was trimmed by 3 bases and V by 5 bases; bases with no gene match: 8. Per germline, CDR1 SEHNR and CDR2 FQNEAQ (reference sequence). This CDR3 is 15 amino acids long. The CDR3 nucleotides are TGTGCCAGCAGCCTCGGACAGGGTGGGGACACTGAAGCTTTCTTT. Amino acid sequence: CASSLGQGGDTEAFF.

This clonotype was observed a few times. The gene calls are TRBV6-6 and TRBJ2-1; perhaps D is TRBD1 or TRBD2 (5 bases each). Per the germline V gene, CDR1 is MNHNY and CDR2 is SVGAGI (reference sequence). CDR3 length: 16 residues. Trimming cost V 0 bases and J 2 bases, with 11 bases left between them. CDR3 protein: CASSYSSGPPYNEQFF. CDR3 bases: TGTGCCAGCAGTTACTCATCGGGGCCCCCCTACAATGAGCAGTTCTTC.

CDR3 protein: CASSPTGTGGVYGYTF. CDR3 nucleotides: TGTGCCAGCTCACCAACCGGGACAGGGGGCGTCTATGGCTACACCTTC. V usage is TRBV18 and J usage is TRBJ1-2; 12 bases align to TRBD1. Looked up from germline, CDR1 is KGHSH and CDR2 is LQKENI. V lost 2 bases to trimming and J lost 4 bases; unmatched junction nucleotides: 5. The length of the CDR3 is 16 residues.

This clonotype was observed a handful of times. V gene TRBV3-1 combines with J gene TRBJ1-2; possible D gene TRBD1, 6 bases. The V end was cut by 4 bases, the J end by 8 bases, with 14 bases between. CDR3 size: 13 residues. Germline loops: CDR1 LGHDT, CDR2 YNNKEL (reference sequence). CDR3 DNA: TGTGCCAGCAGCCCTAAACAGGGTCGCGGCTACACCTTC. Translated: CASSPKQGRGYTF.

The V gene is TRBV29-1, the J gene TRBJ2-3; tentatively, D is TRBD1 (5 bases). Germline V lookup: CDR1 SQVTM, CDR2 ANQGSEA. The CDR3 runs 13 residues. V lost 7 bases to trimming and J lost 2 bases, with 13 bases between them. The CDR3 nucleotides read TGCAGCGCCCCAGGGTCGAACACAGATACGCAGTATTTT. Translating gives CSAPGSNTDTQYF.

The chain joins TRBV6-5 to TRBJ1-2; 7 bases are shared with TRBD1. Germline loops: CDR1 MNHEY, CDR2 SVGAGI. This CDR3 contains 14 residues. The trim removed 6 bases at V and 3 bases at J, leaving 7 bases unmatched. CDR3 sequence reads: CASRTGTADYGYTF. The DNA for the CDR3 is TGTGCCAGCAGGACCGGGACAGCAGACTATGGCTACACCTTC.